This entry features one T cell receptor beta chain sequence. Its antigen is still unknown. Produced via immunoSEQ multiplex PCR; TCRdb's table is partial and in-frame only. This sample lists around 140,000 clones; its ten largest clones have under 2.5%. The CDR3 length is 14 residues. The V gene end was trimmed by 2 bases and the J gene end by 5 bases; junction bases not matched to a gene: 5. Per the germline V gene, CDR1 is SGHTA and CDR2 is FQGNSA. This record belongs to a study of T cell responses to AZD1222 COVID-19 vaccine. Overall study results and limits: Donor demographics were predominantly white British with a female majority; clonal diversity may be underestimated. Spike-specific TCR depth and breadth grew after two AZD1222 doses. Nearly half of unique spike-specific TCRs reportedly avoided B.1.351 and B.1.1.7 mutated regions.

This TCR was recovered from an adult in good health. Sequencing was carried out using peripheral blood. This chain connects TRBV7-2 to TRBJ2-5; 7 bases agree with TRBD1. CDR3: CASSLLGRGETQYF. CDR3 in DNA: TGTGCCAGCAGCTTACTCGGCAGGGGGGAGACCCAGTACTTC.